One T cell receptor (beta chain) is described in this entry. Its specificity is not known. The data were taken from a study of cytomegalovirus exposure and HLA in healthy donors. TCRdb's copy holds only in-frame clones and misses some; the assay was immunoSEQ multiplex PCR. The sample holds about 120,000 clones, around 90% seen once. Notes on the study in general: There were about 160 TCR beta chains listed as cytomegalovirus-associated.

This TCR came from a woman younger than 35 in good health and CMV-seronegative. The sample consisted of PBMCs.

The DNA of the CDR3 is TGTGCCAGCAGCTTGACAGGGGCTACTGAAGCTTTCTTT. Translated, it gives CASSLTGATEAFF. The J gene is TRBJ1-1, the V gene TRBV5-4; 7 bases are shared with TRBD1. The germline CDR1 and CDR2 sequences are SGHNT and YYREEE (reference sequence). V shed 1 base and J 5 bases; nucleotides not matched to a gene: 2. This CDR3 has 13 amino acids.